The next 16 T cell receptor beta chains were all read from a single sample in a study of blood T cell repertoires in COVID-19. Sequencing used immunoSEQ multiplex PCR; TCRdb keeps in-frame clones, though not all of them. The sample contains 300,000 to 350,000 clones, roughly 88% of which appear only once. Sequences were obtained from peripheral blood. The receptors derive from a woman in her twenties or thirties with COVID-19, enrolled during active disease.

This chain uses TRBV27 with TRBJ1-2, with unresolved D. This CDR3 contains 15 residues. Germline V gene data show CDR1 as MNHEY and CDR2 as SMNVEV (reference sequence). Trimming pared 5 bases from V and 2 bases from J, leaving 15 bases between. This chain's CDR3 is CASSPNTTPNYGYTF. CDR3 nucleotides: TGTGCCAGCAGTCCCAACACTACTCCCAACTATGGCTACACCTTC.

V and J are TRBV11-2 and TRBJ2-1; 7 bases agree with TRBD2. The CDR3 loop spans 16 amino acids. Germline CDR1 SGHAT, CDR2 FQNNGV. J was trimmed by 2 bases and V by 4 bases; bases with no gene match: 8. CDR3 loop: CASSSLTGGAYNEQFF. The DNA of the CDR3 is TGTGCCAGCAGCTCCCTGACTGGGGGGGCCTACAATGAGCAGTTCTTC.

The chain uses TRBV11-2 and TRBJ2-1; 10 bases match TRBD2. J gave up 1 base and V 6 bases, and 15 bases lay outside the gene matches. From germline, CDR1 is SGHAT and CDR2 FQNNGV. CDR3 length equals 19 residues. CDR3 DNA: TGTGCCAGCAGACGAAAGCGGGAGGGATCGTATAGGTCCTACAATGAGCAGTTCTTC. It encodes CASRRKREGSYRSYNEQFF.

The chain joins TRBV7-2 to TRBJ2-3; 7 bases align to TRBD2. Germline values: CDR1 SGHTA, CDR2 FQGNSA. The CDR3 length is 16 residues. V trimming: 1 base; J trimming: 0 bases; junction bases outside the gene matches: 4. Here the CDR3 DNA reads TGTGCCAGCAGCTTAGGGGGGAGGGCTAGCACAGATACGCAGTATTTT. Protein product: CASSLGGRASTDTQYF.

This clone showed up just a few times. This chain links TRBV7-2 with TRBJ1-2; TRBD1 agrees at 9 bases. Germline values: CDR1 SGHTA, CDR2 FQGNSA. The CDR3 is 15 residues long. V gave up 0 bases and J gave up 6 bases; unmatched junction bases: 5. DNA of the CDR3: TGTGCCAGCAGCTTAGCGGTCGGGACAGGGCATGGCTACACCTTC. Translated, it gives CASSLAVGTGHGYTF.

V gene TRBV7-2 combines with J gene TRBJ2-1, with TRBD2 matching 13 bases. CDR3 length: 17 amino acids. With V trimmed by 4 bases and J by 6 bases, 9 bases remained unmatched. The germline V gene encodes CDR1 SGHTA and CDR2 FQGNSA. CDR3 loop: CASSSRLLAGGPNEQFF. The CDR3 coding sequence is TGTGCCAGCAGCTCTCGTTTACTAGCGGGAGGGCCCAATGAGCAGTTCTTC.

The chain recombines TRBV5-6 with TRBJ2-2; 7 nucleotides align to TRBD1. V shed 3 bases and J 2 bases; nucleotides not matched to a gene: 7. The CDR3 contains 16 residues. CDR1 and CDR2 (germline): SGHDT, YYEEEE. The CDR3 reads CASSSVTGPNTGELFF. The CDR3 nucleotides read TGTGCCAGCAGCTCCGTGACAGGGCCTAACACCGGGGAGCTGTTTTTT.

The chain joins TRBV2 to TRBJ2-7, with TRBD1 as a possible D gene (6 bases). The V end was cut by 7 bases, the J end by 1 base, with 8 bases between. The CDR3 length is 12 residues. CDR1 is SNHLY and CDR2 is FYNNEI in the germline V gene. CDR3 amino acids: CASNRESYEQYF. The CDR3 coding sequence is TGTGCCAGCAACAGGGAGTCCTACGAGCAGTACTTC.

In regard to this clone: This CDR3 is also generated by other DNA sequences in the sample. This chain joins TRBV30 and TRBJ2-1; tentative D call: TRBD2 (6 bases). The V gene's germline CDR1 is GTSNPN and CDR2 SVGIG (reference sequence). CDR3 length: 11 residues. Trimming stripped 3 bases from V and 9 bases from J, with 9 bases between. This chain's CDR3 is CAWSAGGEQFF. CDR3 DNA sequence: TGTGCCTGGAGCGCCGGGGGTGAGCAGTTCTTC.

Regarding this clone: Other DNA sequences in this specimen translate into the identical CDR3. The gene calls are TRBV28 and TRBJ2-7; 10 bases are shared with TRBD1. Germline lookup yields CDR1 MDHEN and CDR2 SYDVKM. This CDR3 is 15 amino acids long. Unmatched junction bases numbered 3, after V lost 2 bases and J lost 2 bases. Here the CDR3 reads CASSLPGQGTYEQYF. Here the CDR3 DNA reads TGTGCCAGCAGTTTACCGGGACAGGGGACCTACGAGCAGTACTTC.

V is TRBV7-6 and J is TRBJ2-7, with 8 nucleotides matching TRBD2. The V gene end was trimmed by 5 bases and the J gene end by 3 bases; junction bases not matched to a gene: 9. Per the germline V gene, CDR1 is SGHVS and CDR2 is FNYEAQ. The length of the CDR3 is 15 residues. The CDR3 DNA is TGTGCCAGCAGCCAAAGGGGACTAGGTGACTACGAGCAGTACTTC. Amino acids: CASSQRGLGDYEQYF.

This rearrangement joins TRBV12-3 or TRBV12-4 to TRBJ2-1, with D unresolved. This CDR3 is built from 10 residues. The V and J ends lost 3 bases and 8 bases respectively, with 2 bases between them. DNA of the CDR3: TGTGCCAGCAGTTTCGATGAGCAGTTCTTC. Protein sequence: CASSFDEQFF.

This chain uses TRBV5-1 with TRBJ2-5, with 13 positions matching TRBD2. This CDR3 contains 16 residues. V shed 2 bases and J 5 bases; nucleotides not matched to a gene: 6. Germline V lookup: CDR1 SGHRS, CDR2 YFSETQ. This CDR3 is CASSFGTSGMTETQYF. The CDR3 coding sequence is TGCGCCAGCAGCTTTGGGACTAGCGGGATGACGGAGACCCAGTACTTC.

V usage is TRBV27 and J usage is TRBJ2-1; TRBD1 matches at 9 bases. Germline assignment: CDR1 MNHEY and CDR2 SMNVEV (reference sequence). This CDR3 spans 15 amino acids. V lost 3 bases and J lost 5; bases outside the gene matches: 5. The CDR3 is CASSLDRGINNEQFF. For the CDR3, the DNA is TGTGCCAGCAGTTTGGACAGGGGAATAAACAATGAGCAGTTCTTC.

J is TRBJ1-1 and V is TRBV6-2 or TRBV6-3; D is uncertain. Trimming removed 6 bases at V and 1 base at J, with 9 bases between. Germline V gives CDR1 MNHEY, CDR2 SVGEGT. The CDR3 runs 13 residues. The CDR3 DNA follows: TGTGCCAGCAGCTATGCAGAGAACACTGAAGCTTTCTTT. Amino acid sequence: CASSYAENTEAFF.

This chain joins TRBV6-5 and TRBJ2-7; 11 bases fit TRBD2. This CDR3 comprises 15 residues. The V and J ends lost 6 bases and 3 bases, in that order; junction bases with no gene match: 7. In germline, CDR1 is MNHEY, CDR2 SVGAGI. The CDR3 reads CASSSTSGSLYEQYF. CDR3 nucleotide sequence: TGTGCCAGCAGCTCCACTAGCGGGAGTCTCTACGAGCAGTACTTC.